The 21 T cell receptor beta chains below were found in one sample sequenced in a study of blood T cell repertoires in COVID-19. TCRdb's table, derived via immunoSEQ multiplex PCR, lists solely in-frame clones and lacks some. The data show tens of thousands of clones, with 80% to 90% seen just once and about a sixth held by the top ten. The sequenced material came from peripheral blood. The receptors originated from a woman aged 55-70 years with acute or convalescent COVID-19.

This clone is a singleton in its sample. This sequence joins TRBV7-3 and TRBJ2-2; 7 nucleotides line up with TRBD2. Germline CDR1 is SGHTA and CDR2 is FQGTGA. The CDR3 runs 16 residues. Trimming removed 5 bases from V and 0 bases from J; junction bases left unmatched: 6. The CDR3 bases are TGTGCCAGCAGCCTCAGCGGGGAGCCGAACACCGGGGAGCTGTTTTTT. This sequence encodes CASSLSGEPNTGELFF.

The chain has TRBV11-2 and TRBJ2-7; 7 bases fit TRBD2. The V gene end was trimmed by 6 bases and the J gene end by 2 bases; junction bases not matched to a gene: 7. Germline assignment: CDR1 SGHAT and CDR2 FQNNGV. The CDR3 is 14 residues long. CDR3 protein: CASSFAGVPYEQYF. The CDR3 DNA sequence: TGTGCCAGCAGTTTCGCGGGGGTTCCCTACGAGCAGTACTTC.

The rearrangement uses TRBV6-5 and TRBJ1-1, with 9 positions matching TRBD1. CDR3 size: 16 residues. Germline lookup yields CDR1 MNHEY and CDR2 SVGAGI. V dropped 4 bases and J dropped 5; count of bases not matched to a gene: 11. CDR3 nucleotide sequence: TGTGCCAGCAGTTCATCAACCGGGACAGGGAGAACTGAAGCTTTCTTT. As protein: CASSSSTGTGRTEAFF.

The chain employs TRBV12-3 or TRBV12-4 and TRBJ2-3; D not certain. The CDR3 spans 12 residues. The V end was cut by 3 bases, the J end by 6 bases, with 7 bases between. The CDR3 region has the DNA TGTGCCAGCAGTTTTAGAGTGGATACGCAGTATTTT. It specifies CASSFRVDTQYF.

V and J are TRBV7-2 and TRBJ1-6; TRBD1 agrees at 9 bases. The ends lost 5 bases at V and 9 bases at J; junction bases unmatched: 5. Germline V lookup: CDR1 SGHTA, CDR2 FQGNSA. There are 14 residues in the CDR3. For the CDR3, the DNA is TGTGCCAGCAGCCCGGGACAGGGTTCTTCACCCCTCCACTTT. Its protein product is CASSPGQGSSPLHF.

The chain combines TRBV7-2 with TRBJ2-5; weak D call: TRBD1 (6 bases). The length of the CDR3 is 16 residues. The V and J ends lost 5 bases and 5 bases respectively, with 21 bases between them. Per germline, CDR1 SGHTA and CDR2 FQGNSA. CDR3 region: CASSDLQGLHRETQYF. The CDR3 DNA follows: TGTGCCAGCAGCGATTTGCAGGGGTTACATAGGGAGACCCAGTACTTC.

This chain's CDR3 is CASSLGGLLNEKLFF. The CDR3 DNA follows: TGTGCCAGCAGCTTAGGGGGGCTCCTCAATGAAAAACTGTTTTTT. The genes are TRBV7-9 and TRBJ1-4, with D possibly being TRBD1 (6 bases). With 1 base removed from V and 5 bases from J, the gap between germline ends came to 11 bases. The CDR3 runs to 15 residues. CDR1 SEHNR and CDR2 FQNEAQ come from the germline V gene (reference sequence). The full variable domain, with the rest looked up from reference TRBV7-9 and TRBJ1-4, is DTGVSQNPRHKITKRGQNVTFRCDPISEHNRLYWYRQTLGQGPEFLTYFQNEAQLEKSRLLSDRFSAERPKGSFSTLEIQRTEQGDSAMYLCASSLGGLLNEKLFFGSGTQLSVL.

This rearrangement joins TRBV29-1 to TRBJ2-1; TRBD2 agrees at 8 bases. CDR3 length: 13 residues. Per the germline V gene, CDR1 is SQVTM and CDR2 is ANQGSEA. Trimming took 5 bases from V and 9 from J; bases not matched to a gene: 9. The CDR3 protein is CSVFSGGRSEQFF. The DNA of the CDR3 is TGCAGCGTTTTTTCGGGGGGGCGGTCTGAGCAGTTCTTC.

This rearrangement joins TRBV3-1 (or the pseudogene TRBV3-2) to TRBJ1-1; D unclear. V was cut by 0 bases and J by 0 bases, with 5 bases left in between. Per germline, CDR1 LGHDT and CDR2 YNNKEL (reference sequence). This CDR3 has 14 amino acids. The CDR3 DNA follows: TGTGCCAGCAGCCAAGACAGGTTGAACACTGAAGCTTTCTTT. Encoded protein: CASSQDRLNTEAFF.

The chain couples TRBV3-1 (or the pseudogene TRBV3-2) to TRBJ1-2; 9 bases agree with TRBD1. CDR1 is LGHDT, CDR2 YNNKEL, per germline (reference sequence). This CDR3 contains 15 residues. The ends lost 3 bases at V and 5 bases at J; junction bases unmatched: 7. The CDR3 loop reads CASSQPGQGVYGYTF. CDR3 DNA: TGTGCCAGCAGCCAGCCGGGACAGGGAGTATATGGCTACACCTTC.

In nucleotides, the CDR3 is TGTGCCAGCTCACCACCCCCGGCAGGGGTGACTGAAGCTTTCTTT. As protein: CASSPPPAGVTEAFF. This rearrangement joins TRBV18 to TRBJ1-1; TRBD1 might be the D (6 bases). The CDR3 contains 15 residues. Trimming stripped 0 bases from V and 5 bases from J, with 13 bases between. CDR1 KGHSH and CDR2 LQKENI come from the germline V gene.

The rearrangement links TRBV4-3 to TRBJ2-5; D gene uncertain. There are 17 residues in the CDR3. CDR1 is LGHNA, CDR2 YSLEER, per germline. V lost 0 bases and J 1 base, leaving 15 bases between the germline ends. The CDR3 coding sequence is TGCGCCAGCAGCCAAGATATCGGCTTGGGCCTCCAAGAGACCCAGTACTTC. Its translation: CASSQDIGLGLQETQYF.

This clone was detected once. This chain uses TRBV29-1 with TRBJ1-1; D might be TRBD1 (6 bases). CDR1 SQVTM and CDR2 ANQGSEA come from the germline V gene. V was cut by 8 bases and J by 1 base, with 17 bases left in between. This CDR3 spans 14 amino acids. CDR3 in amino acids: CSSWMRQENTEAFF. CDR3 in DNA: TGCAGCTCTTGGATGAGACAGGAGAACACTGAAGCTTTCTTT.

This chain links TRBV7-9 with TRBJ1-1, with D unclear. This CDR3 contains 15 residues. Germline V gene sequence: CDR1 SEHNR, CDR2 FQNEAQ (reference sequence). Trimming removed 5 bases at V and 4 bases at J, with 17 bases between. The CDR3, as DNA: TGTGCCAGCAGCCTTATCTTGGGAGGATCCACTGAAGCTTTCTTT. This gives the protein CASSLILGGSTEAFF.

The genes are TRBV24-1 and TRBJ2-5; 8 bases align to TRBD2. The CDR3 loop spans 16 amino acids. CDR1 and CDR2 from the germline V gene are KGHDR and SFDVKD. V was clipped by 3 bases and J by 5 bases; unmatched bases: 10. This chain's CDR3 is CATSDTTTGGGETQYF. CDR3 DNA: TGTGCCACCAGTGATACAACGACAGGCGGGGGGGAGACCCAGTACTTC.

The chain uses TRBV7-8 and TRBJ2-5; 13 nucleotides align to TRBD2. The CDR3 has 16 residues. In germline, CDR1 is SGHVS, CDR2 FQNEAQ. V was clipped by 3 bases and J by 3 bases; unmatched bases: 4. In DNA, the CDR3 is TGTGCCAGCAGCTTTATTGGGACTAGCGGGGAAGAGACCCAGTACTTC. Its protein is CASSFIGTSGEETQYF.

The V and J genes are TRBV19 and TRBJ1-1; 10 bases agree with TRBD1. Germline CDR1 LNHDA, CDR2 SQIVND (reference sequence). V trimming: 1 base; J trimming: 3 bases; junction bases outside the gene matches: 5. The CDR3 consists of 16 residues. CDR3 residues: CASSIGQGARDTEAFF. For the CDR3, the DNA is TGTGCCAGTAGTATAGGACAGGGGGCGCGTGACACTGAAGCTTTCTTT.

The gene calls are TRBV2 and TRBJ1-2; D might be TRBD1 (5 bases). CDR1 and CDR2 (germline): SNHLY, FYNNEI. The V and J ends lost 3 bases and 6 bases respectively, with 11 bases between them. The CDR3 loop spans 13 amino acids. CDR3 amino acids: CASSELDSHGYTF. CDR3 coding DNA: TGTGCCAGCAGTGAGTTAGACAGTCATGGCTACACCTTC.

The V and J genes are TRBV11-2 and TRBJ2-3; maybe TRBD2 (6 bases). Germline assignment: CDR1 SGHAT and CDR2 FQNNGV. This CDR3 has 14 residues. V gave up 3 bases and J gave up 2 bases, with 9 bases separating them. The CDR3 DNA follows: TGTGCCAGCAGCTTTCGCGGGGTCACAGATACGCAGTATTTT. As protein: CASSFRGVTDTQYF.

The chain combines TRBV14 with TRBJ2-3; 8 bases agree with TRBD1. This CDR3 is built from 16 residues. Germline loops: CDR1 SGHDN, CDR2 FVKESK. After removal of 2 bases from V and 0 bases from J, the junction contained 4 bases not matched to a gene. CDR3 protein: CASSQTGGLSTDTQYF. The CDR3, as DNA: TGTGCCAGCAGCCAAACAGGGGGGCTAAGCACAGATACGCAGTATTTT.

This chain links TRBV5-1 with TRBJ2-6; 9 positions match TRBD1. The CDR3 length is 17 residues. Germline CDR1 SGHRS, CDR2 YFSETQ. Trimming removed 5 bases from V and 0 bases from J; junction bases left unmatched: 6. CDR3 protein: CASRRQGEISGANVLTF. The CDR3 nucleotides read TGCGCCAGCAGGCGACAGGGGGAGATCTCTGGGGCCAACGTCCTGACTTTC.